The 28 T cell receptor beta chains below were found in one sample sequenced in a study of response to subunit inactivated influenza vaccine (dated by TCRdb to the late 2010s). Libraries were constructed by RT-PCR. Reads for this sample came from an Illumina HiSeq 2500. Clones were called with MiXCR by TCRdb after fastp trimmed the public reads at Q25, and only in-frame beta chains were retained. Each CDR3 protein gets just one entry, which takes the most common genes and DNA from the rows behind it. This sample has more than 600,000 distinct CDR3 sequences in its table, and about a fifth of those were observed once. The ten most abundant clones make up roughly a tenth of the sample. The sequences come from PBMCs from blood, collected about 5 days after vaccination. The receptors come from a man aged 45-60 years who received an inactivated influenza vaccine. Donor details come from another sample of the same person, matched by shared clones.

This clonotype was seen a few times. The V gene is TRBV10-3, the J gene TRBJ2-3; no definite D call. This CDR3 region has 12 residues. Trimming left V 11 bases short and J 6 bases short, with 15 bases between. Germline V gives CDR1 ENHRY, CDR2 SYGVKD. The CDR3 spells CASRSLGDTQYF. CDR3 DNA: TGTGCCTCCCGCTCCCTGGGTGATACGCAGTATTTT.

The CDR3, as DNA: TGCGCCAGCAGCCAAGATATTTACGGGGAGCTGTTTTTT. Protein product: CASSQDIYGELFF. The chain is built from TRBV4-3 and TRBJ2-2, with D unclear. CDR1 and CDR2 (germline): LGHNA, YSLEER. V was trimmed by 0 bases and J by 7 bases, leaving 6 bases between them. The CDR3 is made up of 13 amino acids.

The V and J genes are TRBV19 and TRBJ2-3; 9 nucleotides match TRBD2. The V segment lost 2 bases and the J segment 0 bases; nucleotides outside the gene matches: 6. Per the germline V gene, CDR1 is LNHDA and CDR2 is SQIVND (reference sequence). CDR3 length: 17 amino acids. The CDR3 loop reads CASSISSGTFSTDTQYF. The CDR3 coding sequence is TGTGCCAGTAGTATATCTAGCGGGACCTTTAGCACAGATACGCAGTATTTT.

This clonotype showed up many times. V gene TRBV6-5 combines with J gene TRBJ1-2; TRBD1 aligns across 7 bases. The ends lost 0 bases at V and 6 bases at J; junction bases unmatched: 7. The CDR3 loop spans 15 amino acids. Germline V CDR1 and CDR2: MNHEY, SVGAGI. The DNA for the CDR3 is TGTGCCAGCAGTTACTCGAGGGGGCCCCTCAATGGCTACACCTTC. This translates into CASSYSRGPLNGYTF.

This clonotype has only a few counts. The chain joins TRBV20-1 to TRBJ2-1; D is perhaps TRBD1 (6 bases). The CDR3 contains 13 residues. V lost 5 bases and J 6 bases, leaving 14 bases between the germline ends. CDR1 and CDR2 from the germline V gene are DFQATT and SNEGSKA (reference sequence). The CDR3 here is CSAPGAGGNEQFF. The CDR3, as DNA: TGCAGTGCTCCAGGGGCGGGTGGCAATGAGCAGTTCTTC.

This clonotype was seen only a few times. The chain is built from TRBV6-5 and TRBJ2-1; D remains unclear. The CDR3 has 13 residues. The germline gives CDR1 MNHEY, CDR2 SVGAGI. V was pared by 5 bases and J by 7 bases, with 12 bases between. The CDR3 DNA follows: TGTGCCAGCAGTCTGACTCTGGAGAATGAGCAGTTCTTC. Translating it yields CASSLTLENEQFF.

This chain joins TRBV3-1 and TRBJ2-7, with D hard to call. Trimming left V 7 bases short and J 5 bases short, with 12 bases between. Germline CDR1 and CDR2: LGHDT and YNNKEL (reference sequence). This CDR3 spans 12 amino acids. CDR3 region: CASNPVTNEQYF. The CDR3 DNA is TGTGCCAGCAACCCGGTAACGAACGAGCAGTACTTC.

This clonotype has only a few counts. This chain uses TRBV20-1 with TRBJ1-5; the D gene is possibly TRBD1 (5 bases). CDR3 length: 13 residues. Germline V gene sequence: CDR1 DFQATT, CDR2 SNEGSKA (reference sequence). V lost 4 bases, J lost 4 bases, and 11 bases lay in between. CDR3: CSATRTSNQPQHF. CDR3 DNA: TGCAGTGCTACAAGGACATCTAATCAGCCCCAGCATTTT.

This clonotype was seen only once. The chain employs TRBV20-1 and TRBJ2-2; the match to TRBD2 covers 14 bases. The CDR3 has 17 residues. CDR1 and CDR2 from the germline V gene are DFQATT and SNEGSKA (reference sequence). Unmatched junction bases numbered 9, after V lost 5 bases and J lost 4 bases. In nucleotides, the CDR3 is TGCAGTGCTCCCCTGACTAGCGGGAGGGCCTCCACCGGGGAGCTGTTTTTT. Protein product: CSAPLTSGRASTGELFF.

The chain carries TRBV6-2 or TRBV6-3 and TRBJ2-2; D is possibly TRBD1 or TRBD2 (7 bases each). CDR3 length: 22 residues. The ends were cut back, 3 bases at V and 5 bases at J, with 34 bases in the middle. Germline lookup yields CDR1 MNHEY and CDR2 SVGEGT. In DNA form, the CDR3 reads TGTGCCAGCAGTTATACTGCCGGACTAGGAAAAACCGGGACAGCCTTAACCGGGGAGCTGTTTTTT. Translated: CASSYTAGLGKTGTALTGELFF.

The chain links TRBV11-2 to TRBJ2-6; D not certain. The germline V and J ends were trimmed by 8 bases and 0 bases, with 11 bases remaining between them. The CDR3 extends over 15 amino acids. The V gene's germline CDR1 is SGHAT and CDR2 FQNNGV. The CDR3: CASGDRYSGANVLTF. The CDR3 DNA follows: TGTGCCAGCGGTGACCGTTACTCTGGGGCCAACGTCCTGACTTTC.

This clonotype was counted between two and nine times. V and J are TRBV5-1 and TRBJ1-1; TRBD1 is a possible D gene (5 bases). CDR1 and CDR2 (germline): SGHRS, YFSETQ. V was clipped by 1 base and J by 4 bases, with 14 bases between them. The CDR3 is made up of 15 amino acids. The CDR3 sequence: CASSLNRAGGTEAFF. The CDR3 DNA sequence: TGCGCCAGCAGCTTGAACCGGGCCGGGGGCACTGAAGCTTTCTTT.

The rearrangement links TRBV6-5 to TRBJ2-7; possibly TRBD2 for D (5 bases). With 2 bases removed from V and 3 bases from J, the gap between germline ends came to 14 bases. From germline, CDR1 is MNHEY and CDR2 SVGAGI. CDR3 size: 15 residues. The chain's CDR3 is CASSYSGWENYEQYF. The DNA for the CDR3 is TGTGCCAGCAGTTACAGCGGCTGGGAGAACTACGAGCAGTACTTC.

The chain joins TRBV29-1 to TRBJ1-3; unclear D gene. Germline CDR1 SQVTM, CDR2 ANQGSEA. With 4 bases removed from V and 4 bases from J, the gap between germline ends came to 11 bases. This CDR3 is 13 amino acids long. The CDR3 sequence is CSVGAAKGNTIYF. CDR3 nucleotides: TGCAGCGTTGGGGCAGCAAAAGGAAACACCATATATTTT.

This sequence joins TRBV7-9 and TRBJ2-3; 7 positions match TRBD2. The CDR3 runs 16 residues. Trimming took 4 bases from V and 3 from J; bases not matched to a gene: 10. Germline V gives CDR1 SEHNR, CDR2 FQNEAQ (reference sequence). CDR3 protein: CASSSYSSGATDTQYF. CDR3 bases: TGTGCCAGCAGCTCCTACTCTAGCGGTGCTACAGATACGCAGTATTTT.

This clonotype was seen many times. J is TRBJ1-2 and V is TRBV4-1; D is uncertain. This CDR3 has 13 amino acids. Germline V gene sequence: CDR1 MGHRA, CDR2 YSYEKL. V lost 1 base to trimming and J lost 6 bases, with 9 bases between them. CDR3 region: CASSQGGYNGYTF. In DNA, the CDR3 is TGCGCCAGCAGCCAAGGAGGGTACAATGGCTACACCTTC.

In its sample, this clonotype was seen a few times. The chain carries TRBV24-1 and TRBJ2-1; TRBD2 might be the D (5 bases). V was cut by 8 bases and J by 6 bases, with 13 bases left in between. The V gene's germline CDR1 is KGHDR and CDR2 SFDVKD. The CDR3 consists of 13 residues. The CDR3 DNA follows: TGTGCCACCACGGGGAATGTGGGCAATGAGCAGTTCTTC. Protein product: CATTGNVGNEQFF.

The sample holds a few counts of this clonotype. The V call is TRBV12-3 or TRBV12-4, the J call TRBJ2-1, with 10 bases aligning to TRBD2. The CDR3 contains 14 residues. The V segment lost 3 bases and the J segment 9 bases; nucleotides outside the gene matches: 5. CDR3 residues: CASSFSGGYPEQFF. The CDR3 DNA is TGTGCCAGCAGTTTTAGCGGGGGGTATCCTGAGCAGTTCTTC.

This clonotype was seen repeatedly, ten times or more. The CDR3 here is CASSLGQIGLAYYNEQFF. The CDR3 nucleotides read TGCGCCAGCAGCTTGGGACAGATTGGACTAGCTTATTACAATGAGCAGTTCTTC. V usage is TRBV5-1 and J usage is TRBJ2-1; 8 bases map to TRBD2. Germline V gene data show CDR1 as SGHRS and CDR2 as YFSETQ. The CDR3 is 18 amino acids. V was clipped by 0 bases and J by 4 bases; unmatched bases: 12.

The CDR3 spells CASSYSPQTGELFF. The DNA for the CDR3 is TGTGCCAGCAGTTACTCGCCCCAAACCGGGGAGCTGTTTTTT. The chain recombines TRBV6-5 with TRBJ2-2; D gene uncertain. CDR3 length equals 14 residues. V was trimmed by 0 bases and J by 5 bases, leaving 7 bases between them. The germline V gene has CDR1 MNHEY and CDR2 SVGAGI.

The rearrangement links TRBV4-2 to TRBJ2-2; a possible D gene is TRBD1 (6 bases). This CDR3 contains 16 residues. V was clipped by 3 bases and J by 0 bases, with 11 bases between them. Germline CDR1 LGHNA, CDR2 YNFKEQ. CDR3 coding DNA: TGTGCCAGCAGCCATTTGACAGGAGCGAACACCGGGGAGCTGTTTTTT. Its translation: CASSHLTGANTGELFF.

This clonotype has more than one count but fewer than ten. The V and J genes are TRBV27 and TRBJ1-1; D uncertain. V gave up 7 bases and J gave up 0 bases, with 18 bases separating them. In germline, CDR1 is MNHEY, CDR2 SMNVEV (reference sequence). CDR3 length: 16 residues. CDR3 sequence: CASNPLTPGMNTEAFF. The CDR3 DNA reads TGTGCCAGCAATCCTTTAACCCCGGGGATGAACACTGAAGCTTTCTTT.

There are a few counts of this clonotype. The chain employs TRBV6-1 and TRBJ2-1, with 11 bases matching TRBD1. The CDR3 totals 16 residues. V lost 1 base and J lost 8; bases outside the gene matches: 7. The V gene's germline CDR1 is MNHNS and CDR2 SASEGT. The CDR3 region has the DNA TGTGCCAGCAGTGAAGTTCCGGGACAGGGGGGCCATGAGCAGTTCTTC. Translated, it gives CASSEVPGQGGHEQFF.

This clonotype showed up just a few times. This chain links TRBV6-5 with TRBJ1-4; D is ambiguous. Germline lookup yields CDR1 MNHEY and CDR2 SVGAGI. The CDR3 consists of 14 residues. V gave up 6 bases and J gave up 7 bases, with 15 bases separating them. The CDR3: CASRYSQLGEKLFF. CDR3 nucleotide sequence: TGTGCCAGCAGATACAGTCAACTTGGTGAAAAACTGTTTTTT.

The table lists this clonotype with a few counts. The V gene is TRBV2, the J gene TRBJ1-2; tentative D call: TRBD1 (5 bases). The germline V and J ends were trimmed by 7 bases and 2 bases, with 17 bases remaining between them. The CDR3 sequence is 15 residues long. Germline V lookup: CDR1 SNHLY, CDR2 FYNNEI. The CDR3 DNA reads TGTGCCAGCAAGGCTGGCAGGGCTCAAAACTATGGCTACACCTTC. Translated: CASKAGRAQNYGYTF.

V usage is TRBV7-2 and J usage is TRBJ2-5, with D perhaps matching TRBD1 (5 bases). From germline, CDR1 is SGHTA and CDR2 FQGNSA. The CDR3 has 13 residues. V was trimmed by 3 bases and J by 7 bases, leaving 12 bases between them. The CDR3: CASSLGQDGTQYF. CDR3 DNA: TGTGCCAGCAGCTTGGGGCAAGATGGGACCCAGTACTTC.

This clonotype was seen repeatedly, ten times or more. The V and J genes are TRBV14 and TRBJ2-5; D may be TRBD1 or TRBD2 (5 bases each). Germline V lookup: CDR1 SGHDN, CDR2 FVKESK. V was pared by 4 bases and J by 0 bases, with 15 bases between. CDR3 length: 16 residues. This CDR3 is CASSPVRGRYQETQYF. CDR3 nucleotides: TGTGCCAGCAGCCCTGTGAGGGGCCGATACCAAGAGACCCAGTACTTC.

The chain carries TRBV11-2 and TRBJ2-5; 12 bases agree with TRBD2. Germline V gene lookup returns CDR1 SGHAT and CDR2 FQNNGV. CDR3 length: 16 residues. Trimming cost V 5 bases and J 0 bases; bases outside gene matches: 4. The CDR3 sequence: CASSVTSGGNQETQYF. For the CDR3, the DNA is TGTGCCAGCAGCGTTACTAGCGGGGGGAACCAAGAGACCCAGTACTTC.